One and the same sample provided the 4 T cell receptor beta chains below, sequenced in a study of blood T cell repertoires in COVID-19. Libraries were prepared by immunoSEQ multiplex PCR; TCRdb keeps only in-frame clonotypes and omits some of them. Of about 100,000 clones in the sample, roughly 79% were seen once. The sequencing sample was made of peripheral blood. The origin of the receptors is a woman in her seventies with acute or convalescent COVID-19.

This clone was counted a single time. The chain is built from TRBV7-2 and TRBJ1-5; D is unresolved. CDR3 length: 13 amino acids. The germline V gene encodes CDR1 SGHTA and CDR2 FQGNSA. V dropped 5 bases and J dropped 7 bases, with 12 bases sitting between them. This CDR3 reads CASSPARRQPQHF. CDR3 DNA sequence: TGTGCCAGCAGCCCGGCCCGGAGGCAGCCCCAGCATTTT.

The rearrangement uses TRBV19 and TRBJ1-1; no firm D call. Germline CDR1 and CDR2: LNHDA and SQIVND (reference sequence). V shed 4 bases and J shed 1 base, with 19 bases lying between them. CDR3 length equals 17 residues. The CDR3 DNA reads as TGTGCCAGTAGTAGAGGGCAGGTCTTCACCCAGAACACTGAAGCTTTCTTT. Residues: CASSRGQVFTQNTEAFF.

CDR3 nucleotides: TGTGCTAGTGGTTTGGTAAGAGAGGGGGCGCAGTACAATGAGCAGTTCTTC. This translates into CASGLVREGAQYNEQFF. The chain recombines TRBV12-5 with TRBJ2-1, with 7 bases identical to TRBD1. This CDR3 spans 17 amino acids. Per germline, CDR1 LGHNT and CDR2 FRNRAP. V was pared by 0 bases and J by 4 bases, with 9 bases of the junction left unmatched.

The V call is TRBV30, the J call TRBJ1-2; D remains unclear. The CDR3 consists of 13 residues. V was pared by 2 bases and J by 3 bases, with 10 bases between. Looked up from germline, CDR1 is GTSNPN and CDR2 is SVGIG (reference sequence). CDR3 in amino acids: CAWSRGRDYGYTF. The CDR3 coding sequence is TGTGCCTGGAGTCGGGGTAGGGACTATGGCTACACCTTC.